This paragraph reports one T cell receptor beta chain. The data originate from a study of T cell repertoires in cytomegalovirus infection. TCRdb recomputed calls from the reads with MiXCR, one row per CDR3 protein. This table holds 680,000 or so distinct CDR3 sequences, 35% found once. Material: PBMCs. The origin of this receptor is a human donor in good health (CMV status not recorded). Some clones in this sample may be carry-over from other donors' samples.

Here the CDR3 DNA reads TGTGCCAGCAGCTTATGGGCTAGCGGGGGGTTTGTCAATGAGCAGTTCTTC. Its translation: CASSLWASGGFVNEQFF. The chain couples TRBV7-9 to TRBJ2-1, with 11 nucleotides matching TRBD2. The CDR3 is made up of 17 amino acids. J gave up 6 bases and V 2 bases, and 9 bases lay outside the gene matches. Germline V gene sequence: CDR1 SEHNR, CDR2 FQNEAQ (reference sequence). Using reference TRBV7-9 and TRBJ2-1 for the parts outside the CDR3, the full variable domain is DTGVSQNPRHKITKRGQNVTFRCDPISEHNRLYWYRQTLGQGPEFLTYFQNEAQLEKSRLLSDRFSAERPKGSFSTLEIQRTEQGDSAMYLCASSLWASGGFVNEQFFGPGTRLTVL.